The TCR beta chain under discussion was sequenced for a study of PD-1 blockade in classical Hodgkin lymphoma. Regarding the study as a whole: There remain no defined causes for the repertoire differences, which possibly reflect disease activity or prior therapy.

This CDR3 has 18 residues. Sequencing used immunoSEQ multiplex PCR; TCRdb keeps in-frame clones, though not all of them. The table shows about 30,000 clones, with about 71% occurring only once. Points on this clone: Its antigen remains unknown.

The patients all showed relapse after autologous stem cell transplantation, while their brentuximab vedotin exposure varied. The chain is built from TRBV21-1 and TRBJ1-1. TRBV21-1 is noted as a pseudogene. This receptor was identified in a human donor with classical Hodgkin lymphoma. This specimen was peripheral blood mononuclear cells (PBMCs), taken before the second cycle of nivolumab. In DNA form, the CDR3 reads TGTGCCAGCCTAAGGGGAAGGACTCCCACGATTAAGAACACTGAAGCTTTCTTT. This encodes CASLRGRTPTIKNTEAFF.